Each of the 2 T cell receptor beta chains below was sequenced from the same sample in a study of OX40 agonist ivuxolimab in advanced cancers. Profiled with immunoSEQ multiplex PCR; TCRdb holds only in-frame clones, not every one. The repertoire includes tens of thousands of clones, roughly 84% of them detected once, and about 0.25% sits in the top ten. The starting material was CD4+ or CD8+ T cells sorted from blood, obtained in a trial of the OX40 agonist ivuxolimab. The receptor source for this set is an adult with an advanced solid tumor such as melanoma, head and neck, liver or kidney cancer.

J is TRBJ2-5 and V is TRBV27; D ambiguous. Deletions cut 4 bases from V and 4 bases from J, with 16 bases between. Germline lookup yields CDR1 MNHEY and CDR2 SMNVEV (reference sequence). This CDR3 is built from 15 residues. The CDR3, as DNA: TGTGCCAGCAGTTCGCCCTCTAGATTAGGAGAGACCCAGTACTTC. It yields the protein CASSSPSRLGETQYF.

V and J are TRBV7-9 and TRBJ2-5; D ambiguous. This CDR3 has 11 amino acids. Germline CDR1 and CDR2: SEHNR and FQNEAQ (reference sequence). V shed 8 bases and J shed 0 bases, with 4 bases lying between them. CDR3 coding DNA: TGTGCCAGCGGAAACCAAGAGACCCAGTACTTC. It yields the protein CASGNQETQYF.